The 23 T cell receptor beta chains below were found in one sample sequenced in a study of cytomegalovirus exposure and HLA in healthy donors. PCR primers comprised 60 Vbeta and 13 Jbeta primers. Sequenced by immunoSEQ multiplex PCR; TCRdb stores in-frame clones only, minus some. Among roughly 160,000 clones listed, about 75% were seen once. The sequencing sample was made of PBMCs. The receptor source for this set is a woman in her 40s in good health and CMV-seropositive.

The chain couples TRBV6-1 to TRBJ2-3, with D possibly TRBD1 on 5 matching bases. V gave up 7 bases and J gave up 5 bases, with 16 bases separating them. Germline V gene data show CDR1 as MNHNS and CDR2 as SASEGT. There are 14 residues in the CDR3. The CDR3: CASMAAGLIDTQYF. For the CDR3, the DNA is TGTGCCAGCATGGCGGCAGGGTTGATAGATACGCAGTATTTT.

The chain's CDR3 is CASSRTLAGNSYNEQFF. The CDR3 DNA sequence: TGCGCCAGCAGCCGAACCCTAGCGGGTAACTCCTACAATGAGCAGTTCTTC. This chain links TRBV4-1 with TRBJ2-1; 8 nucleotides align to TRBD2. V trimming: 4 bases; J trimming: 0 bases; junction bases outside the gene matches: 8. The germline V gene has CDR1 MGHRA and CDR2 YSYEKL. This CDR3 region has 17 residues.

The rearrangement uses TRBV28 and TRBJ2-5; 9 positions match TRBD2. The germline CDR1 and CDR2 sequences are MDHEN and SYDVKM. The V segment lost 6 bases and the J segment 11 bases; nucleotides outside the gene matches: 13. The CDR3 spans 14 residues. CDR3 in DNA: TGTGCCAGCAGCTCGGCGGGAGGGGCAGTGAGGCAGTACTTC. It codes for CASSSAGGAVRQYF.

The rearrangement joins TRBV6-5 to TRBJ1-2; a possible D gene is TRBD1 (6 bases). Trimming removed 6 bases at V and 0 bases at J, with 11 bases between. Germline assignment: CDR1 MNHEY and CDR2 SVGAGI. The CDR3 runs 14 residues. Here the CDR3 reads CASRQGAANYGYTF. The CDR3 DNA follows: TGTGCCAGCAGACAGGGCGCAGCTAACTATGGCTACACCTTC.

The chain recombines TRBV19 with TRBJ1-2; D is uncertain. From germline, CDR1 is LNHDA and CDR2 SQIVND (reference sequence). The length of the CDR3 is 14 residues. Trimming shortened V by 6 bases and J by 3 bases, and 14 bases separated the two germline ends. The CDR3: CASSEASDYYGYTF. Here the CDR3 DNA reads TGTGCCAGTAGCGAGGCCAGCGACTACTATGGCTACACCTTC.

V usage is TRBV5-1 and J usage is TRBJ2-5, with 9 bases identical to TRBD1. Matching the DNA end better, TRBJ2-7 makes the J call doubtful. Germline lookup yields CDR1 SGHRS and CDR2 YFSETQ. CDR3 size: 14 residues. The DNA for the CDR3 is TGCGCCAGCAGGTCCGGGACAGGGTCCTACGAGCAGTACTTC. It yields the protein CASRSGTGSYEQYF.

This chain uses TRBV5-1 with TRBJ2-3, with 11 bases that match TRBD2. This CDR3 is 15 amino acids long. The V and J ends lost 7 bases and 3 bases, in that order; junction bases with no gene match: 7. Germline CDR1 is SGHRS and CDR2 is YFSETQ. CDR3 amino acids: CASAHTSGRTDTQYF. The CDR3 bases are TGCGCCAGCGCTCACACTAGCGGGAGAACAGATACGCAGTATTTT. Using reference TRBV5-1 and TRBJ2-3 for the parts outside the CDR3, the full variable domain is KAGVTQTPRYLIKTRGQQVTLSCSPISGHRSVSWYQQTPGQGLQFLFEYFSETQRNKGNFPGRFSGRQFSNSRSEMNVSTLELGDSALYLCASAHTSGRTDTQYFGPGTRLTVL.

In nucleotides, the CDR3 is TGTGCCAGCAGCTTAGTTAATTCCTACGAGCAGTACTTC. As protein: CASSLVNSYEQYF. The chain uses TRBV11-2 and TRBJ2-7; no clear D gene. The CDR3 totals 13 residues. The germline CDR1 and CDR2 sequences are SGHAT and FQNNGV. Trimming pared 1 base from V and 1 base from J, leaving 5 bases between. The full variable domain, completed using reference TRBV11-2 and TRBJ2-7, is EAGVAQSPRYKIIEKRQSVAFWCNPISGHATLYWYQQILGQGPKLLIQFQNNGVVDDSQLPKDRFSAERLKGVDSTLKIQPAKLEDSAVYLCASSLVNSYEQYFGPGTRLTVT.

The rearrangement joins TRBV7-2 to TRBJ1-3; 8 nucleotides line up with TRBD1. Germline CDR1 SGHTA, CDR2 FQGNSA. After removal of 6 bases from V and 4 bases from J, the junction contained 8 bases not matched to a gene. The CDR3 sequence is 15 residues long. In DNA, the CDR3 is TGTGCCAGCAGTCCCGGGACAGGCCGGGGAAACACCATATATTTT. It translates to CASSPGTGRGNTIYF.

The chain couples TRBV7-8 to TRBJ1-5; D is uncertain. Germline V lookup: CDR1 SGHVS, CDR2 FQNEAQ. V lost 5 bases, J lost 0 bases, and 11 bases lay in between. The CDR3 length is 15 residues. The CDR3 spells CASSPTRNSNQPQHF. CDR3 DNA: TGTGCCAGCAGCCCCACGCGGAATAGCAATCAGCCCCAGCATTTT.

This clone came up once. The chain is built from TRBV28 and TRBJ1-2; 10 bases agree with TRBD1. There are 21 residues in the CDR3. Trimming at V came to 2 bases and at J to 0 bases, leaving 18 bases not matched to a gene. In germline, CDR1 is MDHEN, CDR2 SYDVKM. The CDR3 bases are TGTGCCAGCAGTTTACCCCTCCCCCCGGACAGGGGGTCCGATGCTAACTATGGCTACACCTTC. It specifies CASSLPLPPDRGSDANYGYTF.

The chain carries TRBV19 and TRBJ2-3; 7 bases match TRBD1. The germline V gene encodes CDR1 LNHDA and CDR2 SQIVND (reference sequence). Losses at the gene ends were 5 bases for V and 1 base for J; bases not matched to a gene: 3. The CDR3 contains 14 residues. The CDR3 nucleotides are TGTGCCAGTAGTGGTACAGGGGGCACAGATACGCAGTATTTT. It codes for CASSGTGGTDTQYF. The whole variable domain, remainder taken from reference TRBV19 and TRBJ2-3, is DGGITQSPKYLFRKEGQNVTLSCEQNLNHDAMYWYRQDPGQGLRLIYYSQIVNDFQKGDIAEGYSVSREKKESFPLTVTSAQKNPTAFYLCASSGTGGTDTQYFGPGTRLTVL.

In DNA, the CDR3 is TGTGCCAGCAGTTACTTGGCAGATACGCAGTATTTT. Its protein product is CASSYLADTQYF. The rearrangement joins TRBV28 to TRBJ2-3; D remains unclear. Germline V gene lookup returns CDR1 MDHEN and CDR2 SYDVKM. This CDR3 is built from 12 residues. Trimming removed 4 bases at V and 4 bases at J, with 6 bases between.

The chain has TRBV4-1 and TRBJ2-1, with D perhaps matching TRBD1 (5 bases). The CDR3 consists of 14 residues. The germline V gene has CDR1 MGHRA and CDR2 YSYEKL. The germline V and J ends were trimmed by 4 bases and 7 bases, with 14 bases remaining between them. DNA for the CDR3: TGCGCCAGCAGCCCCAGGGTAGGGTGGAATGAGCAGTTCTTC. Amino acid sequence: CASSPRVGWNEQFF.

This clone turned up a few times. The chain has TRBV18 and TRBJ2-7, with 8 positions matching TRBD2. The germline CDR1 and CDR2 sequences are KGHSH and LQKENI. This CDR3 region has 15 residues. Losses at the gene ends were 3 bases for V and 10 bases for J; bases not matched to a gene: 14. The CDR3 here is CASSPEGSGTSHQYF. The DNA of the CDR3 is TGTGCCAGCTCACCCGAAGGTAGCGGGACCTCACATCAGTACTTC.

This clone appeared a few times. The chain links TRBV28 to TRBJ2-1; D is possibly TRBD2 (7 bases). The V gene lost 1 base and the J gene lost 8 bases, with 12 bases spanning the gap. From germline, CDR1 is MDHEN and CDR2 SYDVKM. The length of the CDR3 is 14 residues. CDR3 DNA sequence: TGTGCCAGCAGTTTATTAAGGGAGGGGGATGAGCAGTTCTTC. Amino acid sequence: CASSLLREGDEQFF.

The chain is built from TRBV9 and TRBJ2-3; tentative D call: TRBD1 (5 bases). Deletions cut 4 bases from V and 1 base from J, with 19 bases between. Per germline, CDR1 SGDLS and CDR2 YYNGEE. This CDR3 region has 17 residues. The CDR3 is CASSSRPGYQGTDTQYF. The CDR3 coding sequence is TGTGCCAGCAGCTCCCGTCCAGGGTATCAAGGCACAGATACGCAGTATTTT.

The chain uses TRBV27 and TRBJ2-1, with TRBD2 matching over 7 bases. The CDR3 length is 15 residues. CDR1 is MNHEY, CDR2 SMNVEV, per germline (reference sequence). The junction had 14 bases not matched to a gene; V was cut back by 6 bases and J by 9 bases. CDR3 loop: CASSRTRMEVVEQFF. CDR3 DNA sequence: TGTGCCAGCAGCAGGACTAGAATGGAGGTTGTTGAGCAGTTCTTC.

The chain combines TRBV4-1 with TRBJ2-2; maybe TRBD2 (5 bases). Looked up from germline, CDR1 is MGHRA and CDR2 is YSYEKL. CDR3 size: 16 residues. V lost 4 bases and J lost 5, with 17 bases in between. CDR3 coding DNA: TGCGCCAGCAGCCCCTCTAGGACTCTGGTTACCGGGGAGCTGTTTTTT. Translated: CASSPSRTLVTGELFF.

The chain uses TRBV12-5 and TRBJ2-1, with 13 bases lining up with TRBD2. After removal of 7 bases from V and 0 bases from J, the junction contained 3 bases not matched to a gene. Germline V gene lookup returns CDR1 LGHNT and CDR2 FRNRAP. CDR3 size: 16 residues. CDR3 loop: CASAGTSGASYNEQFF. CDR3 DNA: TGTGCTAGTGCCGGGACTAGCGGGGCCTCCTACAATGAGCAGTTCTTC.

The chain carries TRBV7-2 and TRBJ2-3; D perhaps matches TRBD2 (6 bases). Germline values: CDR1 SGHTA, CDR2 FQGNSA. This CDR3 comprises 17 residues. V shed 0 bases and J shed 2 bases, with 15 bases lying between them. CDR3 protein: CASSLASSGTPTDTQYF. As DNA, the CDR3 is TGTGCCAGCAGCTTAGCGAGTAGCGGAACACCCACAGATACGCAGTATTTT.

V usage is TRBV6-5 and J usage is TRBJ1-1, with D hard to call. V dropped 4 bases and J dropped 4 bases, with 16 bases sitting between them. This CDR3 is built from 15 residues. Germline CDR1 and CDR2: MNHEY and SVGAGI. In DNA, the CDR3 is TGTGCCAGCAGTTCTGAGGGAAGTGCAGGCACTGAAGCTTTCTTT. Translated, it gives CASSSEGSAGTEAFF.

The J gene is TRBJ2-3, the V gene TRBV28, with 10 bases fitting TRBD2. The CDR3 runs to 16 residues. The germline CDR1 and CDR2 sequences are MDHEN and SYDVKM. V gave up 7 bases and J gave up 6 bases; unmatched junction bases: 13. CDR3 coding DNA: TGTGCCAGCAACCCCAGAGGTAGCGGGAGGATGGATACGCAGTATTTT. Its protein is CASNPRGSGRMDTQYF.